These T cell receptor beta chains were read from a single sample in a study of Ad26.COV2.S vaccination and SARS-CoV-2 variants. Libraries were prepared by immunoSEQ multiplex PCR; TCRdb keeps only in-frame clonotypes and omits some of them. The sample gives about 320,000 clones, about 82% of which show up once; 2% to 2.5% is in the top ten. The source was peripheral blood, collected in a trial of Ad26.COV2.S vaccine versus placebo. The source of these receptors is a person between 18 and 60 years old who received the Ad26.COV2.S COVID-19 vaccine or a placebo. CDR3s include the opening cysteine and the closing phenylalanine or tryptophan. A D gene is named only where the DNA matches it firmly. Clone size is given for some rows only: seen once, a few or many times, or a class if the clone is expanded.

TRBJ2-1	TRBV27	NA	TRBD2	14	TGTGCCATCAACCGCGGGGGGGCCTACAATGAGCAGTTCTTC	CAINRGGAYNEQFF
TRBJ1-3	TRBV5-4	NA	NA	13	TGTGCCAGCAGCTTGGTCCAGGGAAACACCATATATTTT	CASSLVQGNTIYF
TRBJ2-7	TRBV28	NA	NA	13	TGTGCCAGTTGGACGCAGGGGGGTGACGAGCAGTACTTC	CASWTQGGDEQYF
TRBJ2-5	TRBV5-1	NA	TRBD2	12	TGCGCCAGCAGCTTCGGGGGGGAGACCCAGTACTTC	CASSFGGETQYF
TRBJ1-5	TRBV19	NA	NA	14	TGTGCCAGCCGGCCCGGGGAAGGCAATCAGCCCCAGCATTTT	CASRPGEGNQPQHF
TRBJ2-3	TRBV29-1	NA	NA	14	TGCAGCGTTGAAGCGGGACGATCCACAGATACGCAGTATTTT	CSVEAGRSTDTQYF
TRBJ1-2	TRBV5-6	NA	NA	14	TGTGCCAGCAGCTTGGGTGTGGGGGGCCATGGCTACACCTTC	CASSLGVGGHGYTF
TRBJ1-1	TRBV5-1	few	NA	15	TGCGCCAGCAGCGGTACGGGACAAATGAACACTGAAGCTTTCTTT	CASSGTGQMNTEAFF
TRBJ2-7	TRBV7-6	NA	NA	15	TGTGCCAGCAGCCAACCCCTAGGAGTGTCCTACGAGCAGTACTTC	CASSQPLGVSYEQYF
TRBJ2-7	TRBV7-9	NA	NA	14	TGTGCCAGCAGCTTACCGGGGGCCGCCTACGAGCAGTACTTC	CASSLPGAAYEQYF
TRBJ2-7	TRBV9	once	TRBD2	15	TGTGCCAGCAGCGTATCCGGGCTAGCGGTCTACGAGCAGTACTTC	CASSVSGLAVYEQYF
TRBJ2-3	TRBV13	NA	NA	11	TGTGCCAGCAGCTACACAGATACGCAGTATTTT	CASSYTDTQYF
TRBJ2-1	TRBV7-2	NA	NA	15	TGTGCCAGCAGCCCACTATCGAGCTCCTACAATGAGCAGTTCTTC	CASSPLSSSYNEQFF
TRBJ1-6	TRBV11-2	NA	NA	15	TGTGCCAGCAGCCCCAGGGACGGATATAATTCACCCCTCCACTTT	CASSPRDGYNSPLHF
TRBJ1-2	TRBV3-1/TRBV3-2	NA	NA	15	TGTGCCAGCAGCCAAGATCGCAGCCCGGTGTATGGCTACACCTTC	CASSQDRSPVYGYTF
TRBJ2-3	TRBV2	NA	NA	14	TGTGCCAGCATGGCGTTACATCCCACAGATACGCAGTATTTT	CASMALHPTDTQYF
TRBJ1-1	TRBV6-5	NA	TRBD1	15	TGTGCCAGCAGCCCCGGGACAGTGATGAACACTGAAGCTTTCTTT	CASSPGTVMNTEAFF
TRBJ1-6	TRBV7-3	NA	TRBD1	20	TGTGCCAGCAGCTTAAGGGCCTTGAGACAGGGAAGCTCCTATAATTCACCCCTCCACTTT	CASSLRALRQGSSYNSPLHF
TRBJ2-7	TRBV19	NA	TRBD1	14	TGTGCCAGTAGTAGGACAGGGCGATCCTACGAGCAGTACTTC	CASSRTGRSYEQYF
TRBJ2-2	TRBV11-3	NA	TRBD1	16	TGTGCCAGCAGCCCGAGGACAGGGGGCTCCGGCGGGGAGCTGTTTTTT	CASSPRTGGSGGELFF
TRBJ2-5	TRBV5-4	NA	NA	15	TGTGCCAGCAGCAACATAGGGGCAGGCCAAGAGACCCAGTACTTC	CASSNIGAGQETQYF
TRBJ2-2	TRBV30	NA	NA	13	TGTGCCTGGAGTGTACAAGGTTCCGGGGAGCTGTTTTTT	CAWSVQGSGELFF
TRBJ1-5	TRBV4-2	NA	TRBD1	16	TGTGCCAGCAGCATAAGGGACAGGGGTGTTGGTCAGCCCCAGCATTTT	CASSIRDRGVGQPQHF
TRBJ1-5	TRBV5-8	NA	NA	14	TGTGCCAGCAGCTTGCGGAATAGCAATCAGCCCCAGCATTTT	CASSLRNSNQPQHF
TRBJ2-3	TRBV4-1	NA	TRBD2	17	TGCGCCAGCAGCCCCCTAAGAGCGGGGGGAGGGACAGATACGCAGTATTTT	CASSPLRAGGGTDTQYF
TRBJ1-5	TRBV6-2/TRBV6-3	NA	NA	15	TGTGCCAGCAGTGGGTGGGTCGGTGACAATCAGCCCCAGCATTTT	CASSGWVGDNQPQHF
TRBJ2-4	TRBV5-4	NA	NA	20	TGTGCCAGCAGCCGACAAAGCGGGTCCTCTAGAGGGAAAGCCAAAAACATTCAGTACTTC	CASSRQSGSSRGKAKNIQYF
TRBJ1-4	TRBV13	NA	TRBD1	15	TGTGCCAGCAGCTTAGGCGACAGGGAAGATGAAAAACTGTTTTTT	CASSLGDREDEKLFF
TRBJ2-2	TRBV10-3	once	TRBD1	16	TGTGCCATCAGGGGCGAGGGGGCTCGTCGAACCGGGGAGCTGTTTTTT	CAIRGEGARRTGELFF
TRBJ2-5	TRBV11-3	NA	TRBD2	16	TGTGCCAGCAGCCAACGACTAGCGGGGGGGCAAGAGACCCAGTACTTC	CASSQRLAGGQETQYF
TRBJ1-5	TRBV2	NA	NA	13	TGTGCCAGCACGGGCAGGGATAATCAGCCCCAGCATTTT	CASTGRDNQPQHF
TRBJ2-3	TRBV24-1	NA	TRBD1	16	TGTGCCACCAGTCCCGGACAGGTCCCGCGGAGGGATACGCAGTATTTT	CATSPGQVPRRDTQYF
TRBJ2-1	TRBV7-2	NA	NA	12	TGTGCCAGCACGACTTCCAGGGATGAGCAGTTCTTC	CASTTSRDEQFF
TRBJ2-5	TRBV5-1	NA	TRBD2	18	TGCGCCAGCAGCTTGGGGCCCCTAGCGGGGGGTCGACAAGAGACCCAGTACTTC	CASSLGPLAGGRQETQYF
TRBJ2-7	TRBV5-1	NA	TRBD1	15	TGCGCCAGCAGCTTGGTACAGGGGACCACCTACGAGCAGTACTTC	CASSLVQGTTYEQYF
TRBJ2-1	TRBV3-1/TRBV3-2	once	NA	12	TGTGCCAGCACCCAGGGGGGGGCCGAGCAGTTCTTC	CASTQGGAEQFF
TRBJ1-5	TRBV24-1	NA	NA	18	TGTGCCACCAGTGCCGAGGGACTCCTGGGAAGTCCCAATCAGCCCCAGCATTTT	CATSAEGLLGSPNQPQHF
TRBJ2-7	TRBV24-1	once	TRBD1	17	TGTATCCCACCCACAGGGGCCCGACACCCGAGCTCCTACGAGCAGTACTTC	CIPPTGARHPSSYEQYF
TRBJ1-3	TRBV5-4	NA	TRBD1	15	TGTGCCAGCAGCTCGCCGGGACAGGGGGTAAACACCATATATTTT	CASSSPGQGVNTIYF
TRBJ1-1	TRBV5-1	few	NA	16	TGCGCCAGCAGCTTGGGTGAATTGGTCCCGGGGACTGAAGCTTTCTTT	CASSLGELVPGTEAFF